Below, one T cell receptor beta chain is given with its context. Its specificity is not known. Random-hexamer reverse transcription was applied to roughly 0.45 to 1 ug RNA. Coverage of TCR beta CDR3 amplification by immunoSEQ multiplex PCR extended to 54 Vbeta and 13 Jbeta. TCRdb re-called the immunoSEQ multiplex PCR reads through MiXCR, storing one row per CDR3 protein. The data contain fewer than 95,000 distinct CDR3 sequences, around 96% of them singletons. The data stem from a study of CD8 T cells in Susac syndrome. Overall study: When their blood was taken, patients with Susac syndrome were therapy-naive, taking corticosteroids, or taking intravenous immunoglobulin alone. Study-level results: Susac CD8+ cells expanded clonally the most in TEMRA cells and in active patients.

In blood CD8+ and CD4+ T cells, TCR beta underwent sequencing. Material for sequencing was CD8+ T cells from PBMCs. The origin of this receptor is a human donor with Susac syndrome.

CDR3 in DNA: TGCAGTGCGCTGCGGGAGTGGGCTGAAAACACCATATATTTT. This translates into CSALREWAENTIYF. The rearrangement uses TRBV20-1 and TRBJ1-3; D remains unclear. Trimming left V 6 bases short and J 6 bases short, with 18 bases between. The CDR3 length is 14 residues. Germline values: CDR1 DFQATT, CDR2 SNEGSKA (reference sequence).